This entry lists 13 T cell receptor beta chains sequenced from one sample in a study of OX40 agonist ivuxolimab in advanced cancers. Measured with immunoSEQ multiplex PCR; TCRdb has only the in-frame clones, and not every one. The repertoire consists of about 79,000 clones, with 65% to 85% occurring once and the leading ten covering over 3.5%. The sample consisted of CD4+ or CD8+ T cells sorted from blood, taken in a trial of the OX40 agonist ivuxolimab. The receptors stem from an adult with an advanced solid tumor such as melanoma, head and neck, liver or kidney cancer.

This clone came up a few times. The chain employs TRBV5-6 and TRBJ2-7; D gene uncertain. V was pared by 0 bases and J by 2 bases, with 12 bases between. The CDR3 consists of 15 residues. Germline loops: CDR1 SGHDT, CDR2 YYEEEE. The CDR3 sequence is CASSLAALATYEQYF. The CDR3 DNA is TGTGCCAGCAGCTTGGCTGCGCTGGCGACCTACGAGCAGTACTTC. Combining the CDR3 with reference TRBV5-6 and TRBJ2-7 gives the whole variable domain DAGVTQSPTHLIKTRGQQVTLRCSPKSGHDTVSWYQQALGQGPQFIFQYYEEEERQRGNFPDRFSGHQFPNYSSELNVNALLLGDSALYLCASSLAALATYEQYFGPGTRLTVT.

The chain uses TRBV7-3 and TRBJ2-1, with TRBD2 matching 8 bases. Germline assignment: CDR1 SGHTA and CDR2 FQGTGA. The CDR3 consists of 14 residues. V dropped 4 bases and J dropped 5; count of bases not matched to a gene: 4. CDR3 residues: CASSSPGGNNEQFF. CDR3 nucleotides: TGTGCCAGCAGCTCCCCGGGGGGGAACAATGAGCAGTTCTTC.

This clone was recorded a few times. This sequence joins TRBV5-1 and TRBJ1-1, with D possibly TRBD1 on 5 matching bases. The CDR3 sequence is 13 residues long. The germline V gene encodes CDR1 SGHRS and CDR2 YFSETQ. V was trimmed by 2 bases and J by 8 bases, leaving 13 bases between them. The CDR3 DNA reads as TGCGCCAGCAGCTTATGGGGGGAGTCCGAAGCTTTCTTT. Its protein is CASSLWGESEAFF.

The chain employs TRBV15 and TRBJ2-6; D uncertain. Per germline, CDR1 LNHNV and CDR2 YYDKDF (reference sequence). The CDR3 has 13 residues. V was cut by 4 bases and J by 2 bases, with 3 bases left in between. Here the CDR3 DNA reads TGTGCCACCAGCACCGCTGGGGCCAACGTCCTGACTTTC. This codes for CATSTAGANVLTF.

The rearrangement joins TRBV2 to TRBJ1-2, with 8 positions matching TRBD1. Trimming removed 5 bases from V and 8 bases from J; junction bases left unmatched: 10. Germline CDR1 and CDR2: SNHLY and FYNNEI. This CDR3 region has 14 residues. The CDR3 DNA sequence: TGTGCCAGCAGTAACTCCTTGGACAGGGACGGCTACACCTTC. Amino acids: CASSNSLDRDGYTF.

The chain links TRBV7-2 to TRBJ2-3; the D gene is possibly TRBD2 (5 bases). CDR1 is SGHTA, CDR2 FQGNSA, per germline. The CDR3 is 14 amino acids. V lost 5 bases and J 2 bases, leaving 11 bases between the germline ends. The CDR3 protein is CASSTRVSTDTQYF. DNA for the CDR3: TGTGCCAGCAGCACGAGGGTCTCCACAGATACGCAGTATTTT.

Remarks on this clone: An end of the junction does not agree with germline; a read error may underlie this. This chain connects TRBV7-7 to TRBJ1-1; unclear D gene. The CDR3 spans 13 residues. Germline-derived CDR1 and CDR2 are SSHAT and FNYEAQ (reference sequence). The CDR3 DNA reads as TGTGCTAGCAGCTTATCCGTGAACACTGAAGCTTTCTTT. Amino acid sequence: CASSLSVNTEAFF.

The CDR3, as DNA: TGTGCCAGCAGCCTATCCAGGGATTACGAGCAGTACTTC. Translation gives CASSLSRDYEQYF. The J gene is TRBJ2-7, the V gene TRBV11-2; D possibly corresponds to TRBD1 (5 bases). This CDR3 is built from 13 residues. V gave up 5 bases and J gave up 4 bases, with 12 bases separating them. Per germline, CDR1 SGHAT and CDR2 FQNNGV.

The gene calls are TRBV5-1 and TRBJ1-1; D unresolved. Looked up from germline, CDR1 is SGHRS and CDR2 is YFSETQ. This CDR3 is 14 amino acids long. The V end was cut by 0 bases, the J end by 2 bases, with 8 bases between. CDR3 residues: CASSLEGSNTEAFF. The CDR3 coding sequence is TGCGCCAGCAGCTTGGAGGGCAGCAACACTGAAGCTTTCTTT.

V gene TRBV2 combines with J gene TRBJ1-3; no reliable D call. Trimming stripped 7 bases from V and 4 bases from J, with 17 bases between. Per germline, CDR1 SNHLY and CDR2 FYNNEI. The CDR3 has 15 amino acids. The CDR3 protein is CASIGWVDRGNTIYF. For the CDR3, the DNA is TGTGCCAGCATAGGATGGGTTGACCGGGGAAACACCATATATTTT. Looking up the rest from reference TRBV2 and TRBJ1-3 gives the full variable domain: EPEVTQTPSHQVTQMGQEVILRCVPISNHLYFYWYRQILGQKVEFLVSFYNNEISEKSEIFDDQFSVERPDGSNFTLKIRSTKLEDSAMYFCASIGWVDRGNTIYFGEGSWLTVV.

The J gene is TRBJ1-1, the V gene TRBV18; D unresolved. V was cut by 0 bases and J by 4 bases, with 12 bases left in between. The length of the CDR3 is 15 residues. Looked up from germline, CDR1 is KGHSH and CDR2 is LQKENI. CDR3 in DNA: TGTGCCAGCTCACCACCTCTTGTGGTGGGCACTGAAGCTTTCTTT. It is translated as CASSPPLVVGTEAFF.

The chain employs TRBV6-4 and TRBJ2-7; 7 nucleotides align to TRBD1. CDR1 is MRHNA, CDR2 SNTAGT, per germline. The CDR3 has 17 amino acids. V trimming: 4 bases; J trimming: 0 bases; junction bases outside the gene matches: 12. CDR3 region: CASSGRDRVQSSYEQYF. As DNA, the CDR3 is TGTGCCAGCAGTGGCCGCGACAGGGTCCAAAGCTCCTACGAGCAGTACTTC.

The chain combines TRBV11-3 with TRBJ2-7; 7 bases line up with TRBD2. Germline CDR1 is SGHNT and CDR2 is YENEEA. Germline trimming cut 1 base from V and 0 bases from J; bases unmatched to any gene: 0. The CDR3 consists of 14 residues. CDR3 sequence reads: CASSLGGSSYEQYF. In DNA, the CDR3 is TGTGCCAGCAGCTTAGGCGGGAGCTCCTACGAGCAGTACTTC. The whole variable domain, filled in from reference TRBV11-3 and TRBJ2-7, reads EAGVVQSPRYKIIEKKQPVAFWCNPISGHNTLYWYLQNLGQGPELLIRYENEEAVDDSQLPKDRFSAERLKGVDSTLKIQPAELGDSAVYLCASSLGGSSYEQYFGPGTRLTVT.